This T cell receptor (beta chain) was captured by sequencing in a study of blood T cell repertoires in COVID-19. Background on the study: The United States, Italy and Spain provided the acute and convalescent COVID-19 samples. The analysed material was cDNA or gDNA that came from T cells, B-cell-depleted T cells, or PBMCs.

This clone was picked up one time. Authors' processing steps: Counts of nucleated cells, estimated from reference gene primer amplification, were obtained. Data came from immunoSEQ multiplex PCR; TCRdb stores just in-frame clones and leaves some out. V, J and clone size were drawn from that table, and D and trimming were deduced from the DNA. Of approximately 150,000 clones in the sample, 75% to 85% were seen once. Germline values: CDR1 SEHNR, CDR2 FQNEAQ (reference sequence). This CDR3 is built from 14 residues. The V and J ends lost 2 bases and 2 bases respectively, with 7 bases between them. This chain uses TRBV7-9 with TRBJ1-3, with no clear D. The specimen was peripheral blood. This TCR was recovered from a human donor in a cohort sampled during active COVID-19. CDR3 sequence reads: CASSLNGAGNTIYF. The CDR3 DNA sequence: TGTGCCAGCAGCTTAAACGGGGCTGGAAACACCATATATTTT. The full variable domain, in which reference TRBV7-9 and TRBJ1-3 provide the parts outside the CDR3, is DTGVSQNPRHKITKRGQNVTFRCDPISEHNRLYWYRQTLGQGPEFLTYFQNEAQLEKSRLLSDRFSAERPKGSFSTLEIQRTEQGDSAMYLCASSLNGAGNTIYFGEGSWLTVV.